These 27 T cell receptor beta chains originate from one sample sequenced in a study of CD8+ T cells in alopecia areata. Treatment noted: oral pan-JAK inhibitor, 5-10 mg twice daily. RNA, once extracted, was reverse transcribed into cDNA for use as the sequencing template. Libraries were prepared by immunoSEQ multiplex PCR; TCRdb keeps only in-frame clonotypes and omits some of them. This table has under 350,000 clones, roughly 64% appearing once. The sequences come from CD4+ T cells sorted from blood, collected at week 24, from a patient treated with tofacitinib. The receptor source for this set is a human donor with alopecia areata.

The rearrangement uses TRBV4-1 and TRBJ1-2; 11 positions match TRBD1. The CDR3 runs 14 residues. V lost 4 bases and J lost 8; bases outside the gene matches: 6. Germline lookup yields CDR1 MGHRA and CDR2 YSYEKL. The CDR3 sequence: CASSPRDRGTGYTF. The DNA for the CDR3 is TGCGCCAGCAGCCCCCGGGACAGGGGGACCGGCTACACCTTC.

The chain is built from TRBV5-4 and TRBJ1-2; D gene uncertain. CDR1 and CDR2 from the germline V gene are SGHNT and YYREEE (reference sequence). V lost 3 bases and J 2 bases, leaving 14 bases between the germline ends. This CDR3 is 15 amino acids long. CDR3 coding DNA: TGTGCCAGCAGCTCGCCAAGCGGGCACAACTATGGCTACACCTTC. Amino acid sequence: CASSSPSGHNYGYTF.

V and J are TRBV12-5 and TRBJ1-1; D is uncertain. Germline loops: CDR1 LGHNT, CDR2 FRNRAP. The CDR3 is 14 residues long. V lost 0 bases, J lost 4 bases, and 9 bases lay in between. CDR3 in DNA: TGTGCTAGTGGTTTGGTACCGGCAGGCACTGAAGCTTTCTTT. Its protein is CASGLVPAGTEAFF.

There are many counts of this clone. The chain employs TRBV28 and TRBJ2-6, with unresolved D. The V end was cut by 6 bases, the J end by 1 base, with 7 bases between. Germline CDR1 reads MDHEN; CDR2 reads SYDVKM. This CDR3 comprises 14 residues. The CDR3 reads CASREQSGANVLTF. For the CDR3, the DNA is TGTGCCAGCAGGGAGCAATCTGGGGCCAACGTCCTGACTTTC.

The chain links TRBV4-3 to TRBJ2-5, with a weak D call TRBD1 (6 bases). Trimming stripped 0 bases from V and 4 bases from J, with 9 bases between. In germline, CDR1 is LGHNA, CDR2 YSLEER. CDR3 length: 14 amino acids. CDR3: CASSQETGPETQYF. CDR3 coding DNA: TGCGCCAGCAGCCAAGAAACAGGGCCAGAGACCCAGTACTTC.

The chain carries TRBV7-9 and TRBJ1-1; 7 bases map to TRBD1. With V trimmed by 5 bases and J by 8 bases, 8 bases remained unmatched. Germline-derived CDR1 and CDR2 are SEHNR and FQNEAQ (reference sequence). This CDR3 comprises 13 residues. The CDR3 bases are TGTGCCAGCAGCCCGACAGACAGGGAGGAAGCTTTCTTT. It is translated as CASSPTDREEAFF.

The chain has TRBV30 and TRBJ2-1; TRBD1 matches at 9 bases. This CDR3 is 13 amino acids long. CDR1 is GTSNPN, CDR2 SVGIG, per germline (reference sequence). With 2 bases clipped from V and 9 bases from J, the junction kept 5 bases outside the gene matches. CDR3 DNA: TGTGCCTGGAGTCCACAGGGGGCGGGTGAGCAGTTCTTC. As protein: CAWSPQGAGEQFF.

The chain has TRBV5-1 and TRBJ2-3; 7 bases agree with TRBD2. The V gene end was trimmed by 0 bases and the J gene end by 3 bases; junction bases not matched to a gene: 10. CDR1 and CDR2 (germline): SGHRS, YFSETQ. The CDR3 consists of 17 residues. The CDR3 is CASSLGPRQGGTDTQYF. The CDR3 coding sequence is TGCGCCAGCAGCTTGGGGCCGCGTCAGGGAGGGACAGATACGCAGTATTTT.

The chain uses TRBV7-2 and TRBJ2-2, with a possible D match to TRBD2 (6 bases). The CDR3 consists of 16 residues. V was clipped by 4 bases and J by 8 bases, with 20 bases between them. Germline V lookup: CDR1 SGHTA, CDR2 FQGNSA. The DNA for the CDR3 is TGTGCCAGCAGCTCCGCTCGGGACTCCCGTAAGGGGGAGCTGTTTTTT. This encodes CASSSARDSRKGELFF.

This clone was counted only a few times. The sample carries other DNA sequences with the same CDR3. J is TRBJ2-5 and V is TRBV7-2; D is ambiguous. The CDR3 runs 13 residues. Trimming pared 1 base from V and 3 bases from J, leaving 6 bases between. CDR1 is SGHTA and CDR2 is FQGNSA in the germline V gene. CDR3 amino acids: CASSLDREETQYF. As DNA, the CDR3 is TGTGCCAGCAGCTTAGACCGGGAAGAGACCCAGTACTTC.

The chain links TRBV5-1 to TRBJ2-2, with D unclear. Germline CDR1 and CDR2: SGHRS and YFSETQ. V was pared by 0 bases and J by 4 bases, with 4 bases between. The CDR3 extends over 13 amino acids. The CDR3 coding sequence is TGCGCCAGCAGCTTGGGGCGCACCGGGGAGCTGTTTTTT. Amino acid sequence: CASSLGRTGELFF.

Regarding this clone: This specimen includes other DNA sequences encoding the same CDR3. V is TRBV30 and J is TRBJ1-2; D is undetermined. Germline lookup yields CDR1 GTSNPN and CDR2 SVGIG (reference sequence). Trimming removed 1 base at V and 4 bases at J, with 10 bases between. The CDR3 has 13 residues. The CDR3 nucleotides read TGTGCCTGGAGTGGCAGCTTCACCTATGGCTACACCTTC. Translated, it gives CAWSGSFTYGYTF.

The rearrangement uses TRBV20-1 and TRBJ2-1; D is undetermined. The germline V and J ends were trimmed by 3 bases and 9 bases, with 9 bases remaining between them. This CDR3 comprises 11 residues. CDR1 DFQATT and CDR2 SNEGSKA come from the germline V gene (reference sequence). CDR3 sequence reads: CSASSAREQFF. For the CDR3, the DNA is TGCAGTGCTAGTTCGGCCCGTGAGCAGTTCTTC.

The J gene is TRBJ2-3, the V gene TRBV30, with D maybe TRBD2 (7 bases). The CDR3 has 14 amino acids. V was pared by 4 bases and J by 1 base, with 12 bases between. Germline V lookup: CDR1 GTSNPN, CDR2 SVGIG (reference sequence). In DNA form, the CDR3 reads TGTGCCTGGAAGGCGGGGGCCCGCACAGATACGCAGTATTTT. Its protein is CAWKAGARTDTQYF.

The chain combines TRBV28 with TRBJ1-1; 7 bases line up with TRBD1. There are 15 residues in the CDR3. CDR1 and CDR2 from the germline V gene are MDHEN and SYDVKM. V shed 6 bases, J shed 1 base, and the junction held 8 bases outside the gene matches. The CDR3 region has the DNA TGTGCCAGCAGGCGGGAGGGGGCTTCGAACACTGAAGCTTTCTTT. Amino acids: CASRREGASNTEAFF.

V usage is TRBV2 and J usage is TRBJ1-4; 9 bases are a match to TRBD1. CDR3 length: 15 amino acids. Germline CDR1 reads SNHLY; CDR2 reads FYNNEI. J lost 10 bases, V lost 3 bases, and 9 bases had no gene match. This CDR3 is CASSDQGQGRGKLFF. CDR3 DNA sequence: TGTGCCAGCAGTGATCAAGGACAGGGGAGGGGAAAACTGTTTTTT.

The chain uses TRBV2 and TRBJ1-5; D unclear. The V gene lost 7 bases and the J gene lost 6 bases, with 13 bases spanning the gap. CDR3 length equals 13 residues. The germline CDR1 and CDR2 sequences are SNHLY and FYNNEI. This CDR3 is CASKVTLSQPQHF. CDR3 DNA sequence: TGTGCCAGCAAGGTGACTCTCAGTCAGCCCCAGCATTTT.

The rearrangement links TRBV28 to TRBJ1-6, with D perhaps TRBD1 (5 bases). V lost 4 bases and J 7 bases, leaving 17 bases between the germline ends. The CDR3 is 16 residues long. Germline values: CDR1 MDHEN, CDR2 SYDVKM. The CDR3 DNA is TGTGCCAGCAGTTCCCCTGGGGCAGGGCCAAATTCACCCCTCCACTTT. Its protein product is CASSSPGAGPNSPLHF.

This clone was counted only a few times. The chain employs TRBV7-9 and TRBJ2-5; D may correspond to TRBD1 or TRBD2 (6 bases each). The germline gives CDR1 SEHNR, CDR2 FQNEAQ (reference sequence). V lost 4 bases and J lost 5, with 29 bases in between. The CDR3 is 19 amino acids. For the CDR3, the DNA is TGTGCCAGCAGCTCCCGAGAAGCGGGTGGTACAGGGCGGACGGAGACCCAGTACTTC. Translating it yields CASSSREAGGTGRTETQYF.

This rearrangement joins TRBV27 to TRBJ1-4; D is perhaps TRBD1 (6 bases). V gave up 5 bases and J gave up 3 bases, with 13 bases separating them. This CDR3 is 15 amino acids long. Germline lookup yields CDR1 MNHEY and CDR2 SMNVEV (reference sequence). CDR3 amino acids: CASSPRTDSNEKLFF. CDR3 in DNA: TGTGCCAGCAGTCCCAGGACAGACTCTAATGAAAAACTGTTTTTT.

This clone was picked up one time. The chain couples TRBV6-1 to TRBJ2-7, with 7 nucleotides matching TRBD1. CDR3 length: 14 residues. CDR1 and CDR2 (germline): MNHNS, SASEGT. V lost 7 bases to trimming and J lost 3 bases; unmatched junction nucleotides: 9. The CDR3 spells CASTRTGTIYEQYF. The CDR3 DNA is TGTGCCAGCACCAGGACAGGAACCATCTACGAGCAGTACTTC.

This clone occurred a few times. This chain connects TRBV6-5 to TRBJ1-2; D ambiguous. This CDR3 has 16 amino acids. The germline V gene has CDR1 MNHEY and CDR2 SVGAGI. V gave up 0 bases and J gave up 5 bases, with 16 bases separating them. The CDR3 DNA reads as TGTGCCAGCAGTTACTCGAGGATTTTACAAGCTTATGGCTACACCTTC. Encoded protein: CASSYSRILQAYGYTF.

CDR3 region: CASSTGGAKNIQYF. As DNA, the CDR3 is TGTGCCAGCAGCACCGGGGGGGCCAAAAACATTCAGTACTTC. The chain joins TRBV9 to TRBJ2-4; 7 positions agree with TRBD2. J lost 1 base, V lost 4 bases, and 2 bases had no gene match. The CDR3 contains 14 residues. Germline CDR1 reads SGDLS; CDR2 reads YYNGEE. The full variable domain, with the rest looked up from reference TRBV9 and TRBJ2-4, is DSGVTQTPKHLITATGQRVTLRCSPRSGDLSVYWYQQSLDQGLQFLIQYYNGEERAKGNILERFSAQQFPDLHSELNLSSLELGDSALYFCASSTGGAKNIQYFGAGTRLSVL.

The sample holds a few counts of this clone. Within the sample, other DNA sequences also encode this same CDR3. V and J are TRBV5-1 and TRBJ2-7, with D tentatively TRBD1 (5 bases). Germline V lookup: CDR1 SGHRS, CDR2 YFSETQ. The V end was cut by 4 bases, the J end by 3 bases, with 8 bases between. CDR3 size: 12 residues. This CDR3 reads CASSRDSYEQYF. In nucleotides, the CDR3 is TGCGCCAGCAGCCGCGACAGCTACGAGCAGTACTTC.

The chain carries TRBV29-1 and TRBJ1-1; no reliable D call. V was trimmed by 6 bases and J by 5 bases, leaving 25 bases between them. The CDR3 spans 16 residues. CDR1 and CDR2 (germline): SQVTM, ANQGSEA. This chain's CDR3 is CSVRLGWAPSRTEAFF. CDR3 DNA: TGCAGCGTGCGGTTGGGGTGGGCACCCTCGCGGACTGAAGCTTTCTTT.

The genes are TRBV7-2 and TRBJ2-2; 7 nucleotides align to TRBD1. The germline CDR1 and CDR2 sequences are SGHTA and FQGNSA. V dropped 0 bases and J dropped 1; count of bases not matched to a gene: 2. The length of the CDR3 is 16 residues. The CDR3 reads CASSLAGGKNTGELFF. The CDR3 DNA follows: TGTGCCAGCAGCTTAGCAGGGGGCAAGAACACCGGGGAGCTGTTTTTT. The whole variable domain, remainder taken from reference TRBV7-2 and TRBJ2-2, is GAGVSQSPSNKVTEKGKDVELRCDPISGHTALYWYRQSLGQGLEFLIYFQGNSAPDKSGLPSDRFSAERTGGSVSTLTIQRTQQEDSAVYLCASSLAGGKNTGELFFGEGSRLTVL.

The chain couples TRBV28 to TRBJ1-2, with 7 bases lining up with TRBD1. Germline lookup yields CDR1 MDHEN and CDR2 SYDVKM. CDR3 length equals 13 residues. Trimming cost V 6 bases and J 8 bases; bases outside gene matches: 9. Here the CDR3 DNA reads TGTGCCAGCAGGCCACAGGGGCAGATGGGCTACACCTTC. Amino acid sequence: CASRPQGQMGYTF.